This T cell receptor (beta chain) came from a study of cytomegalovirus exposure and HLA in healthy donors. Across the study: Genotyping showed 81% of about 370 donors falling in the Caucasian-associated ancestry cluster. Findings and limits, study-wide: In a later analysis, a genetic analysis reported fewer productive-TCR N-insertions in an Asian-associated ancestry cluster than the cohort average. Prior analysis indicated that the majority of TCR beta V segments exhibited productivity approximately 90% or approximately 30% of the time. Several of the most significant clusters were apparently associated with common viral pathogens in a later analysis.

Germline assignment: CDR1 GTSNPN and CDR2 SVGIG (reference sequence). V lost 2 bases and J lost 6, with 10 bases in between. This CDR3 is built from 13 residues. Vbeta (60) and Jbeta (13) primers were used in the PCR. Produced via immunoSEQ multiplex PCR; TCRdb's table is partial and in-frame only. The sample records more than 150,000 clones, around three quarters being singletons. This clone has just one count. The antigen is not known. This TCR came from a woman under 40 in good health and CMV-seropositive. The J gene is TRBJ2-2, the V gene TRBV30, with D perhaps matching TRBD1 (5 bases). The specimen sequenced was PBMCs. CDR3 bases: TGTGCCTGGAGTTTGCAGGGTCCCGGGGAGCTGTTTTTT. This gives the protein CAWSLQGPGELFF.